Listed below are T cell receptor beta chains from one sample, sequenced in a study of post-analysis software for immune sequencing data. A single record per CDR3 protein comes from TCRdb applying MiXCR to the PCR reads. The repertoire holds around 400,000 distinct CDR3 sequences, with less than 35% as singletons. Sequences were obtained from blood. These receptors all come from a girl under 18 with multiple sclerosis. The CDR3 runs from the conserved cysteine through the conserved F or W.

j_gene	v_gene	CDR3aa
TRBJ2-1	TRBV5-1	CASSADSYNEQFF
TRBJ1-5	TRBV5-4	CASSRGPSGSNQPQHF
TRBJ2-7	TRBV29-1	CSVTGQGRSYEQYF
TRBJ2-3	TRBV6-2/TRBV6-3	CASSVPDRHLTDTQYF
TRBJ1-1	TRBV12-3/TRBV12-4	CASSLQGPEAFF
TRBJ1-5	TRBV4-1	CASSQGDGGQFYSNQPQHF
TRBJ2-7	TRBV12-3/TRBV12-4	CASSTGTADYEQYF
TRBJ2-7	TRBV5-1	CASSLGGTSSYEQYF
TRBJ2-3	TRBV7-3	CASSSHRTAYTDTQYF
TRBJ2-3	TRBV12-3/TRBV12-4	CASSFRTYTQYF
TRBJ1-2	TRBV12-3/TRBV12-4	CASSPKTGADYGYTF
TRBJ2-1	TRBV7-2	CASSPTWSGVNEQFF
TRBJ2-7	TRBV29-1	CSVDYRLAGVYEQYF
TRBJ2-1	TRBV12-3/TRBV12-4	CASSLSAGAHEQFF
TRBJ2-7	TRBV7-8	CASSLGSLAGGSYEQYF
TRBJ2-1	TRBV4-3	CASSQAGTGGIDEQFF
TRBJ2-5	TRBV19	CASSIRIQETQYF
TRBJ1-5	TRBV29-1	CSAAGDTGNQPQHF
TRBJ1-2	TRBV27	CASSPDGGYTF
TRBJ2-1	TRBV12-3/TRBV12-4	CASTFGLWGYYNEQFF
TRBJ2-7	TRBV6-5	CASSRSGPSYEQYF
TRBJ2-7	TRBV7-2	CASSLGRSLSSYEQYF
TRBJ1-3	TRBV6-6	CASSYYDQGGNTIYF
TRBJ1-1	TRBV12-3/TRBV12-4	CASSLALEGHTEAFF
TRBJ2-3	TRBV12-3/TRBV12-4	CASSSLAGSRGDTQYF
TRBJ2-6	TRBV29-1	CSVVAGGTSGANVLTF